This T cell receptor (beta chain) was found in a study of Tregs in tolerant kidney transplant recipients. Whole-study findings and limits: Donor-specific Treg expansion exceeded global Treg expansion in tolerant patients, suggesting antigen drive. Findings come from small patient numbers and require larger validation.

The germline V gene has CDR1 WNHNN and CDR2 SYGVQD (reference sequence). The CDR3 spans 16 residues. After 5 to 7 days with irradiated graft donor PBMCs, CFSE-labeled recipient PBMCs were FACS-sorted. Generated by immunoSEQ multiplex PCR, the TCRdb table keeps only in-frame clones and is missing some. The table shows 15,000 or so clones, with about 53% occurring only once. This clone has only one observation. Its specificity is unknown. Mismatch with germline at one junction end may stem from a read error. The sequencing used CD4+ T cells from blood cultured with allogeneic cells, collected before the transplant. The receptor was derived from a human patient who received a combined kidney and bone marrow transplant. This sequence joins TRBV10-1 and TRBJ2-3; TRBD2 matches at 9 bases. CDR3 in amino acids: CASSEMASGKTDTRYF. CDR3 nucleotide sequence: TGCGCCAGCAGTGAGATGGCTAGCGGGAAAACAGATACGCGGTATTTT.